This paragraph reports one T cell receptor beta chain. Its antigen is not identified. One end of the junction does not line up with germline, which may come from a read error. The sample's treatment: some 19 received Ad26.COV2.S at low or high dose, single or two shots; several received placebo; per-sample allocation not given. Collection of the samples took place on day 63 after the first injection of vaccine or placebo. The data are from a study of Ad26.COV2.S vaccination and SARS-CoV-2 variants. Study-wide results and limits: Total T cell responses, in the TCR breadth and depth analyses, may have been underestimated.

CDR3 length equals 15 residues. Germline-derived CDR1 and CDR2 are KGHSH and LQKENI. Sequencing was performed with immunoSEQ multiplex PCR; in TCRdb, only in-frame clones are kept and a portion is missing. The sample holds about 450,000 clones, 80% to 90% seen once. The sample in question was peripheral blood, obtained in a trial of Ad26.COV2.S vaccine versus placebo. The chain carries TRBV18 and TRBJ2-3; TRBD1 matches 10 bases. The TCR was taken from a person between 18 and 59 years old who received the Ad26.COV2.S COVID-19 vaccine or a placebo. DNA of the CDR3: TGTGCCAGCCCACCGGGACAGGGGATTTCAGATACGCAGTATTTT. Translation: CASPPGQGISDTQYF.